This T cell receptor (beta chain) was profiled in a study of blood T cell repertoires in COVID-19. Study summary: Donors in the United States, Italy and Spain gave samples during acute or convalescent COVID-19. PBMCs, B-cell-depleted T cells, or T cells provided the cDNA or gDNA that made up the material.

There are 12 residues in the CDR3. Germline CDR1 SGHAT, CDR2 FQNNGV. Between the trimmed V and J ends, which lost 4 bases and 4 bases, there was a span of 6 bases. Produced via immunoSEQ multiplex PCR; TCRdb's table is partial and in-frame only. Here the sample spans approximately 500,000 clones, about 89% being singletons. This clone was picked up one time. Sequences were obtained from peripheral blood. The chain recombines TRBV11-2 with TRBJ2-3; no clear D gene. The origin of this receptor is a woman between 50 and 59 years old with COVID-19, enrolled during active disease. The CDR3 loop reads CASSSTSDTQYF. CDR3 DNA: TGTGCCAGCAGCTCGACTTCAGATACGCAGTATTTT.